These 19 T cell receptor beta chains were all obtained from the same sample, sequenced in a study of blood T cell repertoires in COVID-19. Some clones are missing from TCRdb's copy, which holds only in-frame ones; the method was immunoSEQ multiplex PCR. Among 200,000 or so clones listed, more than 80% were seen once. Sequenced sample: PBMCs or T cells enriched from blood (not recorded which). These receptors all stem from a woman between 18 and 29 years old who had recovered from COVID-19.

The V and J genes are TRBV5-1 and TRBJ2-7; a weak D match, TRBD2 (6 bases). Trimming took 4 bases from V and 5 from J, leaving 19 bases between them. The CDR3 covers 15 residues. CDR1 and CDR2 from the germline V gene are SGHRS and YFSETQ. The CDR3 coding sequence is TGCGCCAGCAGCCCTGGGGGGTTCACATACGACGAGCAGTACTTC. Translation: CASSPGGFTYDEQYF.

This chain uses TRBV5-1 with TRBJ2-2; 7 bases line up with TRBD1. V shed 3 bases, J shed 8 bases, and the junction held 4 bases outside the gene matches. Germline lookup yields CDR1 SGHRS and CDR2 YFSETQ. This CDR3 is 13 amino acids long. The CDR3 region is CASSSTGMGELFF. DNA for the CDR3: TGCGCCAGCAGCTCGACAGGGATGGGGGAGCTGTTTTTT.

The J gene is TRBJ2-7, the V gene TRBV5-6; 7 nucleotides align to TRBD1. CDR1 SGHDT and CDR2 YYEEEE come from the germline V gene. This CDR3 has 15 residues. V dropped 4 bases and J dropped 1; count of bases not matched to a gene: 8. The CDR3 is CASSHGQVHSYEQYF. CDR3 bases: TGTGCCAGCAGCCACGGACAGGTTCATTCCTACGAGCAGTACTTC.

This chain connects TRBV27 to TRBJ1-1; 9 positions match TRBD1. V lost 0 bases and J lost 4; bases outside the gene matches: 6. Germline V gene lookup returns CDR1 MNHEY and CDR2 SMNVEV (reference sequence). CDR3 size: 16 residues. CDR3 DNA sequence: TGTGCCAGCAGTTTATCCCGGGACAGGGTGGGCACTGAAGCTTTCTTT. Protein sequence: CASSLSRDRVGTEAFF.

This clone was seen once. This chain uses TRBV9 with TRBJ1-3, with a tentative D call TRBD1 (5 bases). The germline CDR1 and CDR2 sequences are SGDLS and YYNGEE. The V gene lost 4 bases and the J gene lost 0 bases, with 14 bases spanning the gap. CDR3 length: 16 residues. This chain's CDR3 is CASSLGAQASGNTIYF. CDR3 nucleotide sequence: TGTGCCAGCAGCCTAGGGGCTCAAGCCTCTGGAAACACCATATATTTT.

The chain carries TRBV5-1 and TRBJ1-6; D might be TRBD1 (5 bases). This CDR3 region has 14 residues. The germline V and J ends were trimmed by 0 bases and 7 bases, with 8 bases remaining between them. In germline, CDR1 is SGHRS, CDR2 YFSETQ. The CDR3 is CASSLAGGNSPLHF. CDR3 in DNA: TGCGCCAGCAGCTTGGCGGGGGGGAATTCACCCCTCCACTTT.

This clone was recorded a few times. The chain links TRBV6-5 to TRBJ1-2; D perhaps matches TRBD1 (5 bases). CDR1 MNHEY and CDR2 SVGAGI come from the germline V gene. V was cut by 8 bases and J by 4 bases, with 14 bases left in between. CDR3 size: 13 residues. The CDR3 reads CASEEGRGYGYTF. The CDR3 nucleotides read TGTGCCAGCGAGGAGGGGCGCGGCTATGGCTACACCTTC.

V usage is TRBV30 and J usage is TRBJ1-1, with a tentative D call TRBD1 (5 bases). Germline loops: CDR1 GTSNPN, CDR2 SVGIG (reference sequence). Trimming cost V 6 bases and J 5 bases, with 13 bases left between them. This CDR3 has 12 residues. The CDR3 DNA reads as TGTGCCTGTTCCCAGGGAGGAACTGAAGCTTTCTTT. Protein: CACSQGGTEAFF.

The CDR3 spells CASGLVPGVTEAFF. For the CDR3, the DNA is TGTGCTAGTGGTTTGGTACCGGGGGTAACTGAAGCTTTCTTT. This sequence joins TRBV12-5 and TRBJ1-1, with a weak D call TRBD1 (5 bases). Germline V gene data show CDR1 as LGHNT and CDR2 as FRNRAP. This CDR3 region has 14 residues. Trimming took 0 bases from V and 5 from J, leaving 10 bases between them.

The chain is built from TRBV7-9 and TRBJ1-1, with 10 positions matching TRBD1. The CDR3 totals 14 residues. Germline CDR1 SEHNR, CDR2 FQNEAQ (reference sequence). V lost 3 bases to trimming and J lost 6 bases; unmatched junction nucleotides: 4. CDR3 in amino acids: CASSFATGGPEAFF. CDR3 nucleotide sequence: TGTGCCAGCAGCTTCGCGACAGGGGGCCCTGAAGCTTTCTTT.

The chain employs TRBV11-2 and TRBJ1-2, with a tentative D call TRBD1 (6 bases). Trimming took 6 bases from V and 8 from J, leaving 19 bases between them. This CDR3 has 14 residues. CDR1 is SGHAT, CDR2 FQNNGV, per germline. The CDR3 coding sequence is TGTGCCAGCAGAGCCGCGGGGGGCGCAGGAGGCTACACCTTC. Protein product: CASRAAGGAGGYTF.

The chain joins TRBV4-1 to TRBJ1-1; weak D call: TRBD1 (5 bases). V gave up 3 bases and J gave up 6 bases, with 20 bases separating them. Germline-derived CDR1 and CDR2 are MGHRA and YSYEKL. This CDR3 contains 16 residues. DNA for the CDR3: TGCGCCAGCAGCCACCCCCCTGGGGGGGGTGAGGCTGAAGCTTTCTTT. This codes for CASSHPPGGGEAEAFF.

This chain uses TRBV5-6 with TRBJ2-7; 9 nucleotides agree with TRBD1. V lost 4 bases, J lost 4 bases, and 12 bases stayed unmatched. The CDR3 length is 16 residues. Germline V gene data show CDR1 as SGHDT and CDR2 as YYEEEE. CDR3: CASSPIGTGSLYEQYF. In DNA, the CDR3 is TGTGCCAGCAGCCCTATCGGGACAGGGTCATTATACGAGCAGTACTTC.

V is TRBV19 and J is TRBJ1-2; D is ambiguous. The CDR3 sequence is 13 residues long. V dropped 7 bases and J dropped 5 bases, with 14 bases sitting between them. The germline V gene encodes CDR1 LNHDA and CDR2 SQIVND (reference sequence). The CDR3 sequence: CASTQALLYGYTF. For the CDR3, the DNA is TGTGCCAGTACGCAGGCCCTCCTTTATGGCTACACCTTC.

The chain recombines TRBV5-1 with TRBJ1-6, with TRBD1 as a possible D gene (5 bases). CDR3 length equals 14 residues. Trimming stripped 5 bases from V and 4 bases from J, with 10 bases between. In germline, CDR1 is SGHRS, CDR2 YFSETQ. CDR3 nucleotide sequence: TGCGCCAGCAGAGACAGTCCTTATAATTCACCCCTCCACTTT. It codes for CASRDSPYNSPLHF.

V usage is TRBV15 and J usage is TRBJ2-5, with 11 bases matching TRBD2. V trimming: 4 bases; J trimming: 2 bases; junction bases outside the gene matches: 3. CDR1 is LNHNV, CDR2 YYDKDF, per germline (reference sequence). This CDR3 contains 15 residues. The CDR3 DNA reads TGTGCCACCAGCACCCTAGCGGGGGGACAAGAGACCCAGTACTTC. Protein sequence: CATSTLAGGQETQYF. Full variable domain (rest looked up from reference TRBV15 and TRBJ2-5): DAMVIQNPRYQVTQFGKPVTLSCSQTLNHNVMYWYQQKSSQAPKLLFHYYDKDFNNEADTPDNFQSRRPNTSFCFLDIRSPGLGDTAMYLCATSTLAGGQETQYFGPGTRLLVL.

The V gene is TRBV3-1 (or the pseudogene TRBV3-2), the J gene TRBJ2-5, with 11 bases matching TRBD2. Germline assignment: CDR1 LGHDT and CDR2 YNNKEL (reference sequence). Trimming removed 3 bases from V and 3 bases from J; junction bases left unmatched: 6. The CDR3 extends over 16 amino acids. The CDR3, as DNA: TGTGCCAGCAGCCATTCCCCACTAGCGGGGGAAGAGACCCAGTACTTC. This encodes CASSHSPLAGEETQYF.

V and J are TRBV15 and TRBJ1-4, with 8 bases aligning to TRBD1. Germline CDR1 and CDR2: LNHNV and YYDKDF (reference sequence). The CDR3 totals 17 residues. Germline trimming cut 0 bases from V and 7 bases from J; bases unmatched to any gene: 10. CDR3 nucleotide sequence: TGTGCCACCAGCAGAGAGAATATGGAGACAGGGGTTGAAAAACTGTTTTTT. It codes for CATSRENMETGVEKLFF.

This clone has a handful of counts. The chain links TRBV6-5 to TRBJ1-1; no reliable D call. Germline V CDR1 and CDR2: MNHEY, SVGAGI. The CDR3 totals 15 residues. The V gene lost 0 bases and the J gene lost 6 bases, with 14 bases spanning the gap. This CDR3 reads CASSYSNSGTAEAFF. The CDR3 coding sequence is TGTGCCAGCAGTTACTCCAATTCAGGAACCGCTGAAGCTTTCTTT.